Listed here are 7 T cell receptor beta chains from one sample, sequenced in a study of neoadjuvant anti-PD-1 for oral cavity cancer. Here immunoSEQ multiplex PCR was the method, and the copy in TCRdb shows in-frame clones only, minus some. The table records approximately 13,000 clones, 60% to 70% of them present only once. The material was PBMCs, obtained before nivolumab (anti-PD-1) treatment. These receptors were obtained from a person between 35 and 79 years old with oral cavity squamous cell carcinoma.

The CDR3 sequence is CASSYRDGQPQHF. CDR3 nucleotides: TGTGCCAGCAGTTACAGGGATGGGCAGCCCCAGCATTTT. The chain carries TRBV6-5 and TRBJ1-5; D uncertain. The germline CDR1 and CDR2 sequences are MNHEY and SVGAGI. This CDR3 comprises 13 residues. V was pared by 2 bases and J by 7 bases, with 9 bases between.

V usage is TRBV20-1 and J usage is TRBJ2-5; D is possibly TRBD2 (6 bases). V gave up 5 bases and J gave up 4 bases, with 8 bases separating them. Germline CDR1 and CDR2: DFQATT and SNEGSKA (reference sequence). The CDR3 length is 11 residues. This CDR3 is CSAEGGETQYF. For the CDR3, the DNA is TGCAGTGCTGAGGGAGGAGAGACCCAGTACTTC.

The chain combines TRBV2 with TRBJ2-3; 15 bases agree with TRBD2. The ends lost 6 bases at V and 4 bases at J; junction bases unmatched: 5. Germline V gene sequence: CDR1 SNHLY, CDR2 FYNNEI. The CDR3 is 16 amino acids. The CDR3, as DNA: TGTGCCAGCAGATTACGGACTAGCGGGGGGGCAGATACGCAGTATTTT. Translated: CASRLRTSGGADTQYF.

This chain uses TRBV5-1 with TRBJ1-4; no clear D. Trimming removed 4 bases at V and 1 base at J, with 11 bases between. CDR1 is SGHRS, CDR2 YFSETQ, per germline. The CDR3 has 15 residues. The CDR3 coding sequence is TGCGCCAGCAGCCCGGGCCGGGGAACTAATGAAAAACTGTTTTTT. It is translated as CASSPGRGTNEKLFF.

V is TRBV15 and J is TRBJ1-3; a possible D gene is TRBD1 (6 bases). The V gene's germline CDR1 is LNHNV and CDR2 YYDKDF (reference sequence). This CDR3 spans 15 amino acids. V was cut by 1 base and J by 8 bases, with 15 bases left in between. CDR3: CATSRVQGFGHTIYF. CDR3 in DNA: TGTGCCACCAGCAGAGTACAGGGTTTCGGGCACACCATATATTTT.

The chain has TRBV9 and TRBJ2-1; tentative D call: TRBD2 (6 bases). The CDR3 is 13 amino acids. Germline V gene sequence: CDR1 SGDLS, CDR2 YYNGEE. The V and J ends lost 5 bases and 6 bases respectively, with 12 bases between them. The CDR3: CASSWGLPNEQFF. The DNA for the CDR3 is TGTGCCAGCAGTTGGGGACTCCCCAATGAGCAGTTCTTC.

The chain links TRBV14 to TRBJ2-2; D is perhaps TRBD1 (6 bases). The V and J ends lost 5 bases and 3 bases respectively, with 13 bases between them. Germline CDR1 reads SGHDN; CDR2 reads FVKESK. CDR3 size: 15 residues. CDR3 protein: CASSVQGLHTGELFF. The CDR3 nucleotides read TGTGCCAGCAGCGTCCAGGGGCTTCACACCGGGGAGCTGTTTTTT.